This T cell receptor beta chain was retrieved from a study of blood T cells in healthy people across ages (dated by TCRdb to 2013 to 2016). As for the study more broadly: In model experiments, template switching captured about one uniquely barcoded TCR beta cDNA molecule for every two T cells. The study measured age-related changes in TCR beta repertoire diversity using deep sequencing normalized with unique cDNA molecular identifiers. Donors were grouped into four age groups: young (average 16 years), middle-aged (39), aged (about 60) and long-lived (about 90). To avoid experimental bias, donors of different ages were distributed randomly across sequencing lanes. For two donors (one aged 18 to 29 and one aged 80 or older), the study analyzed two additional independent replicas of 1 million unique cDNA reads from the same blood draw.

The donors were some 36 Caucasian individuals from Russia, aged roughly 6 to 90 years, who were systemically healthy. Each donor gave around 9.8 milliliters of peripheral blood, collected into EDTA-treated Vacutainer tubes. Ficoll-Paque density-gradient centrifugation was used to isolate PBMCs, with at least 6 million per sample. Trizol reagent was used to extract total RNA from PBMCs, with at least 6 micrograms per sample. For every donor, flow cytometry on a PBMC aliquot measured the percentage of naive CD45RAhigh/CD27high T cells. Study-wide conclusions, independent of this receptor: As age increased, observed TCR beta diversity per million T cells dropped in a roughly linear way, and a significant reduction was already evident by age about 40. Compared with the aged group, more naive CD4+ T cells, fewer expanded clones and increased TCR diversity were shown by the long-lived group, suggesting age selection. A strong correlation was found between observed TCR beta diversity and the percentage of naive T cells measured by flow cytometry. Estimates of total diversity based on one million sequenced T cells were regarded as lower bounds and as underestimates. Because donor CMV infection status was unknown, age-related changes in expanded clonotypes were potentially confounded. Since profiling was done on bulk unsorted PBMCs, naive and antigen-experienced compartments could not be conclusively compared.

The germline V gene supplies CDR1 SGHRS and CDR2 YFSETQ. V and J are trimmed by 2 bases and 6 bases, and the gene matches miss 13 bases of the junction. Measured from the cysteine to the phenylalanine, the CDR3 is 17 residues long. Only CDR3 DNA remains: 51 bases, in frame from the first base. Preparation of the library involved 5' RACE. TCRdb records Illumina HiSeq 2500 as the sequencer. A second roughly 7 to 12 cycle PCR used a sample-barcoded 5' primer and a J-beta primer mix. A unique molecular identifier was introduced onto each TCR beta cDNA molecule by a template-switch 5' adaptor carrying 12 random nucleotides. Each sample yielded at least 2.5 million CDR3-containing paired-end reads. All of the RNA was converted into first-strand cDNA using the Mint cDNA synthesis kit, with a TRBC-specific oligonucleotide serving as the primer. After uracil-DNA glycosylase treatment, a first 18-cycle PCR used universal primers M1SS and BC2_uni_R on all cDNA. Concerning the study's data processing: Each sample was normalized by randomly selecting 1 million high-quality reads, each carrying a distinct molecular identifier. Instead of being binned into consensus sequences, reads with shared molecular identifiers were discarded. MiTCR, set to a Q25 quality threshold and the strictest error-elimination algorithm, was used for CDR3 identification, clonotype clustering and error correction. A nonparametric unseen species model using Euler transformation provided a lower-bound estimate of total TCR beta diversity. Through fastp at Q25 and MiXCR, TCRdb rebuilt clones from the public reads, retaining in-frame beta chains. Each record represents a unique CDR3 protein, reported with the most common genes and DNA among its rows. The V and J calls here are based on TCRdb, not the publication. The sample table records about 1.1 million distinct CDR3 sequences; 35% to 40% of these occur just once. Around 14% of the sample goes to the ten largest clones.

This clonotype was seen a few times. No cognate antigen has been identified for it. No much larger clonotype is one base removed from it; base qualities were not supplied. Sequenced: blood. The sequence was collected from a man aged 18 to 29 in good health. Here the chain combines TRBV5-1 and TRBJ1-2, and 10 junctional nucleotides match TRBD1. The DNA is as follows: TGCGCCAGCAGCTTTGGCCCAGTGGGACAGGGGATGAATGGCTACACCTTC. This is translated as CASSFGPVGQGMNGYTF.